The present TCR beta chain was sequenced within a study of CD8+ T cells in alopecia areata. As regards this clone: Antigen unknown.

The CDR3 sequence is 14 residues long. The V gene end was trimmed by 5 bases and the J gene end by 7 bases; junction bases not matched to a gene: 9. Germline V gene sequence: CDR1 SNHLY, CDR2 FYNNEI. Indicated treatment: oral pan-JAK inhibitor, 5-10 mg twice daily. Investigators isolated RNA and reverse transcribed it into cDNA to act as the sequencing template. Produced via immunoSEQ multiplex PCR; TCRdb's table is partial and in-frame only. The sample lists over 150,000 clones, roughly three fifths occurring once. Study findings and constraints: Shared TCR sequences were less clear between patients than in mice, possibly partly from HLA diversity.

This receptor was taken from a human donor with alopecia areata. The V and J genes are TRBV2 and TRBJ1-1, with TRBD1 matching 8 bases. The material was CD4+ T cells sorted from blood, obtained at week 4, from a patient treated with tofacitinib. For the CDR3, the DNA is TGTGCCAGCAGTTTAGACAGGGGAGTTGGTGAAGCTTTCTTT. It yields the protein CASSLDRGVGEAFF.